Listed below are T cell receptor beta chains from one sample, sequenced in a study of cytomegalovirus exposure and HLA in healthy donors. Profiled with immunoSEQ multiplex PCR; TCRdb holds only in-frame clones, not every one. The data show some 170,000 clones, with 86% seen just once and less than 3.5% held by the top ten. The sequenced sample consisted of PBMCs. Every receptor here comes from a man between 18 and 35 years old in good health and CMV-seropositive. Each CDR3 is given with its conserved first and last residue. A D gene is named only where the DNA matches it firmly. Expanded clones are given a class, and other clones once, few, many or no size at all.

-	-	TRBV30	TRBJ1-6	CAWLRQGARSPLHF	TGTGCCTGGTTGCGCCAGGGTGCACGATCACCCCTCCACTTT
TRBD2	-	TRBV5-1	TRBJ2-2	CASTPGGSRIGELFF	TGCGCCAGCACTCCGGGGGGGAGTAGAATCGGGGAGCTGTTTTTT
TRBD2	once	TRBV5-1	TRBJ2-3	CASSSGLVPDTQYF	TGCGCCAGCAGCTCGGGACTAGTCCCAGATACGCAGTATTTT
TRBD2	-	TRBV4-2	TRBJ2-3	CASSQEIAGGPTTDTQYF	TGTGCCAGCAGCCAAGAGATAGCGGGGGGGCCAACCACAGATACGCAGTATTTT
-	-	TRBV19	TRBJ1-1	CASSIGQGWTEAFF	TGTGCCAGTAGTATAGGGCAGGGCTGGACTGAAGCTTTCTTT
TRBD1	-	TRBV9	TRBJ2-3	CASSVIGTGSDTQYF	TGTGCCAGCAGCGTAATCGGGACAGGTTCCGATACGCAGTATTTT
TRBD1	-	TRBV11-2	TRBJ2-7	CASSLTTGAPYEQYF	TGTGCCAGCAGCCTCACGACAGGGGCCCCCTACGAGCAGTACTTC
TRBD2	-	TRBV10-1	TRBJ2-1	CASPLTSGGTEQFF	TGCGCCAGCCCTTTGACTAGCGGGGGGACTGAGCAGTTCTTC
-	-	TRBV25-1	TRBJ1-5	CASSTGGQPQHF	TGTGCCAGCAGTACGGGGGGTCAGCCCCAGCATTTT
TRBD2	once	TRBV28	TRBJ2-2	CASSPKRGYNTGELFF	TGTGCCAGCAGCCCAAAGCGGGGGTATAACACCGGGGAGCTGTTTTTT